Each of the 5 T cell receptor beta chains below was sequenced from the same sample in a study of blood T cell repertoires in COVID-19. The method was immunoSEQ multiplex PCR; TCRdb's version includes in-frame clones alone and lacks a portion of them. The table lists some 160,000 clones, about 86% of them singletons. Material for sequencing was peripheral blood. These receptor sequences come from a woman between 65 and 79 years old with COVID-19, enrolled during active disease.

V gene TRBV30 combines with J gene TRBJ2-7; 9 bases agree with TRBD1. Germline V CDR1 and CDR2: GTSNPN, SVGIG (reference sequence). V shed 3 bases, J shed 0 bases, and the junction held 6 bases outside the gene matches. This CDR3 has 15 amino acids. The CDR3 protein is CAWSLGQGRSYEQYF. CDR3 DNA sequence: TGTGCCTGGAGCTTGGGACAGGGCCGCTCCTACGAGCAGTACTTC.

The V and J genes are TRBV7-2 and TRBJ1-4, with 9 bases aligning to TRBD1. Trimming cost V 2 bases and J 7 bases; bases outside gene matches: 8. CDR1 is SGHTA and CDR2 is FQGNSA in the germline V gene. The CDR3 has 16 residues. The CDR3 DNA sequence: TGTGCCAGCAGCTTACACGGGACAGGGATGGGTGAAAAACTGTTTTTT. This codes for CASSLHGTGMGEKLFF.

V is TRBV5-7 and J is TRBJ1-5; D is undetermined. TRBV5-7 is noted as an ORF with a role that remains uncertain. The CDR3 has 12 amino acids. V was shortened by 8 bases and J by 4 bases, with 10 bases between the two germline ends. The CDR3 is CARVQENQPQHF. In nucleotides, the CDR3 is TGTGCCAGAGTTCAGGAAAATCAGCCCCAGCATTTT.

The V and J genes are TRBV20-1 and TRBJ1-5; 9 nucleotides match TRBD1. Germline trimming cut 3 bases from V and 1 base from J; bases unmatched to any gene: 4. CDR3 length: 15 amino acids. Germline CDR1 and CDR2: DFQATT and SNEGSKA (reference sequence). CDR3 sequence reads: CSASEGQGSNQPQHF. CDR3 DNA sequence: TGCAGTGCTAGTGAGGGACAGGGCAGCAATCAGCCCCAGCATTTT.

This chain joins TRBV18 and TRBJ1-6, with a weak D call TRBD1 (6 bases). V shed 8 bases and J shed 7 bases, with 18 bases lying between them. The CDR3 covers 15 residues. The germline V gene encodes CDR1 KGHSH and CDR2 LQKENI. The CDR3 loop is CASQRDGGRNSPLHF. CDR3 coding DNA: TGTGCCAGCCAACGCGACGGGGGGCGAAATTCACCCCTCCACTTT.